This passage covers 28 T cell receptor beta chains from one sample sequenced in a study of cytomegalovirus exposure and HLA in healthy donors. With 60 Vbeta and 13 Jbeta primers, the PCR was carried out. Libraries were prepared by immunoSEQ multiplex PCR; TCRdb keeps only in-frame clonotypes and omits some of them. This repertoire comprises about 170,000 clones; its ten largest clones make up approximately 0.72%. The sequenced material came from PBMCs. Every receptor here comes from a woman younger than 30 in good health and CMV-seropositive.

The rearrangement joins TRBV30 to TRBJ1-1; 7 bases are shared with TRBD1. J gave up 7 bases and V 2 bases, and 7 bases lay outside the gene matches. CDR1 and CDR2 from the germline V gene are GTSNPN and SVGIG (reference sequence). The CDR3 contains 13 residues. CDR3 in amino acids: CAWSRDRDSEAFF. DNA for the CDR3: TGTGCCTGGAGTAGAGACAGGGATAGTGAAGCTTTCTTT. The variable domain in full, completed from reference TRBV30 and TRBJ1-1, reads SQTIHQWPATLVQPVGSPLSLECTVEGTSNPNLYWYRQAAGRGLQLLFYSVGIGQISSEVPQNLSASRPQDRQFILSSKKLLLSDSGFYLCAWSRDRDSEAFFGQGTRLTVV.

The rearrangement uses TRBV5-1 and TRBJ2-1, with D hard to call. Germline assignment: CDR1 SGHRS and CDR2 YFSETQ. The CDR3 runs 15 residues. V dropped 0 bases and J dropped 5 bases, with 12 bases sitting between them. The CDR3 protein is CASSLDATRNNEQFF. As DNA, the CDR3 is TGCGCCAGCAGCTTGGATGCGACACGTAACAATGAGCAGTTCTTC. Together with reference TRBV5-1 and TRBJ2-1, the CDR3 gives the full variable domain: KAGVTQTPRYLIKTRGQQVTLSCSPISGHRSVSWYQQTPGQGLQFLFEYFSETQRNKGNFPGRFSGRQFSNSRSEMNVSTLELGDSALYLCASSLDATRNNEQFFGPGTRLTVL.

CDR3 in amino acids: CASSSGPGSSYEQYF. The CDR3 DNA is TGTGCCAGTAGTTCCGGCCCAGGAAGCTCCTACGAGCAGTACTTC. The chain carries TRBV19 and TRBJ2-5; D unclear. Judging by the DNA end, TRBJ2-7 fits better; the J call may be wrong. This CDR3 contains 15 residues. CDR1 LNHDA and CDR2 SQIVND come from the germline V gene (reference sequence).

The chain employs TRBV6-4 and TRBJ1-2, with 8 nucleotides matching TRBD1. V dropped 6 bases and J dropped 3; count of bases not matched to a gene: 6. Germline loops: CDR1 MRHNA, CDR2 SNTAGT. The CDR3 runs 14 residues. CDR3 sequence (DNA): TGTGCCAGCAGGAAGACAGGGGCCGACTATGGCTACACCTTC. Translation gives CASRKTGADYGYTF.

The chain uses TRBV10-3 and TRBJ2-7, with 8 bases lining up with TRBD2. This CDR3 comprises 15 residues. The V gene end was trimmed by 5 bases and the J gene end by 5 bases; junction bases not matched to a gene: 11. Per the germline V gene, CDR1 is ENHRY and CDR2 is SYGVKD. The DNA for the CDR3 is TGTGCCATCAGTTACAGCGGGGGCTCGATCCACGAGCAGTACTTC. The encoded protein is CAISYSGGSIHEQYF.

The chain is built from TRBV19 and TRBJ1-5; TRBD1 is a possible D gene (6 bases). CDR3 length: 21 amino acids. V lost 5 bases and J lost 4, with 33 bases in between. CDR1 and CDR2 from the germline V gene are LNHDA and SQIVND (reference sequence). The CDR3 here is CASSLRLTFGFRGGENQPQHF. CDR3 nucleotides: TGTGCCAGTAGTTTGCGTCTGACTTTCGGCTTTAGAGGGGGTGAAAATCAGCCCCAGCATTTT.

This chain links TRBV13 with TRBJ1-1; TRBD1 aligns across 7 bases. The CDR3 sequence is 14 residues long. V lost 4 bases, J lost 5 bases, and 7 bases stayed unmatched. Looked up from germline, CDR1 is PRHDT and CDR2 is FYEKMQ (reference sequence). The CDR3: CASSSGRGLTEAFF. The CDR3 DNA reads as TGTGCCAGCAGCTCTGGAAGGGGGCTTACTGAAGCTTTCTTT.

The rearrangement joins TRBV12-5 to TRBJ1-5, with 9 bases that match TRBD1. CDR3 length: 16 amino acids. V shed 0 bases, J shed 6 bases, and the junction held 6 bases outside the gene matches. Germline V gene lookup returns CDR1 LGHNT and CDR2 FRNRAP. The CDR3 nucleotides read TGTGCTAGTGGTTTGGTAATGGGACAGGGCGGTCAGCCCCAGCATTTT. It translates to CASGLVMGQGGQPQHF.

The V call is TRBV29-1, the J call TRBJ1-3; 7 bases are a match to TRBD1. V trimming: 1 base; J trimming: 0 bases; junction bases outside the gene matches: 6. The V gene's germline CDR1 is SQVTM and CDR2 ANQGSEA. This CDR3 has 16 residues. In nucleotides, the CDR3 is TGCAGCGTTGAAGGGACAGGCCTTTCCTCTGGAAACACCATATATTTT. This encodes CSVEGTGLSSGNTIYF.

V usage is TRBV6-1 and J usage is TRBJ2-7; D not resolved. V was clipped by 2 bases and J by 5 bases, with 10 bases between them. The V gene's germline CDR1 is MNHNS and CDR2 SASEGT. The CDR3 is 13 amino acids. The CDR3 region has the DNA TGTGCCAGCAGTGAACATAACAACGACGAGCAGTACTTC. The encoded protein is CASSEHNNDEQYF.

The V call is TRBV25-1, the J call TRBJ1-2; D perhaps matches TRBD1 (6 bases). This CDR3 spans 14 amino acids. V gave up 4 bases and J gave up 2 bases, with 11 bases separating them. Germline V gene data show CDR1 as MGHDK and CDR2 as SYGVNS. The CDR3 loop reads CASSALDRNYGYTF. For the CDR3, the DNA is TGTGCCAGCAGTGCTTTAGACAGGAACTATGGCTACACCTTC.

J is TRBJ2-2 and V is TRBV4-2, with TRBD2 matching over 7 bases. This CDR3 is built from 15 residues. J gave up 7 bases and V 4 bases, and 9 bases lay outside the gene matches. The germline V gene has CDR1 LGHNA and CDR2 YNFKEQ. This CDR3 reads CASSLSGGDNGELFF. The CDR3 DNA is TGTGCCAGCAGCCTTTCGGGGGGTGACAACGGGGAGCTGTTTTTT.

The CDR3 reads CASSVGQGFEKLFF. The CDR3, as DNA: TGCGCCAGCAGCGTGGGACAGGGCTTCGAAAAACTGTTTTTT. The V call is TRBV5-1, the J call TRBJ1-4, with TRBD1 matching 9 bases. Germline CDR1 reads SGHRS; CDR2 reads YFSETQ. The CDR3 consists of 14 residues. V was pared by 4 bases and J by 8 bases, with 6 bases of the junction left unmatched.

The chain uses TRBV2 and TRBJ1-6; TRBD1 matches at 9 bases. Looked up from germline, CDR1 is SNHLY and CDR2 is FYNNEI. With 6 bases clipped from V and 7 bases from J, the junction kept 4 bases outside the gene matches. CDR3 length equals 14 residues. CDR3 in amino acids: CASRTGTGNSPLHF. CDR3 sequence (DNA): TGTGCCAGCAGGACCGGGACAGGGAATTCACCCCTCCACTTT.

The rearrangement joins TRBV19 to TRBJ1-5, with a tentative D call TRBD1 (6 bases). The CDR3 totals 13 residues. Germline CDR1 LNHDA, CDR2 SQIVND (reference sequence). V lost 7 bases, J lost 4 bases, and 11 bases lay in between. DNA for the CDR3: TGTGCCAGTAATGACAGGCTGAATCAGCCCCAGCATTTT. Residues: CASNDRLNQPQHF.

Comments on this clone: The germline gene is not matched at one end of the junction; a read error may be the cause. CDR3 amino acids: CAWSSGTSGVRF. The CDR3 coding sequence is TGTGCCTGGAGTTCCGGGACTAGCGGGGTCCGGTTT. This chain connects TRBV30 to TRBJ2-3, with 13 bases fitting TRBD2. This CDR3 has 12 residues. Looked up from germline, CDR1 is GTSNPN and CDR2 is SVGIG (reference sequence).

V usage is TRBV6-4 and J usage is TRBJ2-3; 7 nucleotides align to TRBD2. Germline CDR1 MRHNA, CDR2 SNTAGT. The CDR3 covers 15 residues. With 3 bases clipped from V and 2 bases from J, the junction kept 5 bases outside the gene matches. The CDR3 sequence: CASSEASGVTDTQYF. The CDR3 DNA reads TGTGCCAGCAGTGAGGCTAGCGGCGTCACAGATACGCAGTATTTT.

The rearrangement uses TRBV4-3 and TRBJ2-4, with D possibly being TRBD2 (5 bases). Germline-derived CDR1 and CDR2 are LGHNA and YSLEER. With 1 base removed from V and 2 bases from J, the gap between germline ends came to 12 bases. The CDR3 is made up of 16 amino acids. The DNA for the CDR3 is TGCGCCAGCAGCCAAGTTTCTGGCGGGTCCAAAAACATTCAGTACTTC. Residues: CASSQVSGGSKNIQYF.

This chain uses TRBV5-1 with TRBJ2-6, with D maybe TRBD2 (5 bases). CDR1 and CDR2 from the germline V gene are SGHRS and YFSETQ. The CDR3 totals 15 residues. Between the trimmed V and J ends, which lost 0 bases and 4 bases, there was a span of 8 bases. CDR3 sequence: CASSLGGSGANVLTF. The CDR3 bases are TGCGCCAGCAGCTTGGGAGGGTCAGGGGCCAACGTCCTGACTTTC.

The chain recombines TRBV10-1 with TRBJ1-1; 9 nucleotides agree with TRBD1. Unmatched junction bases numbered 7, after V lost 4 bases and J lost 10 bases. CDR1 WNHNN and CDR2 SYGVQD come from the germline V gene (reference sequence). The CDR3 extends over 13 amino acids. CDR3 sequence (DNA): TGCGCCAGCAGTGTATCCGGGACAGGGATAGCTTTCTTT. It specifies CASSVSGTGIAFF.

The V gene is TRBV27, the J gene TRBJ1-4, with TRBD1 matching 8 bases. Unmatched junction bases numbered 11, after V lost 5 bases and J lost 9 bases. Looked up from germline, CDR1 is MNHEY and CDR2 is SMNVEV (reference sequence). The CDR3 runs to 15 residues. The DNA for the CDR3 is TGTGCCAGCAGTCCCCCAGGACAGGGTTTCAAAAAACTGTTTTTT. Translating it yields CASSPPGQGFKKLFF.

This chain connects TRBV7-3 to TRBJ2-5; 14 bases fit TRBD2. CDR3 length: 16 residues. The germline gives CDR1 SGHTA, CDR2 FQGTGA. The V and J ends lost 5 bases and 4 bases, in that order; junction bases with no gene match: 6. The CDR3 protein is CASSPGTSGGGETQYF. As DNA, the CDR3 is TGTGCCAGCAGCCCGGGGACTAGCGGGGGTGGAGAGACCCAGTACTTC.

The chain employs TRBV11-2 and TRBJ1-1; 9 bases are a match to TRBD1. Germline CDR1 SGHAT, CDR2 FQNNGV. After removal of 8 bases from V and 6 bases from J, the junction contained 13 bases not matched to a gene. CDR3 length equals 15 residues. The CDR3: CASRPYRGQRAEAFF. The CDR3, as DNA: TGTGCCAGCCGACCGTACAGGGGGCAACGGGCTGAAGCTTTCTTT. The variable domain in full, with the rest retrieved from reference TRBV11-2 and TRBJ1-1, is EAGVAQSPRYKIIEKRQSVAFWCNPISGHATLYWYQQILGQGPKLLIQFQNNGVVDDSQLPKDRFSAERLKGVDSTLKIQPAKLEDSAVYLCASRPYRGQRAEAFFGQGTRLTVV.

This chain links TRBV2 with TRBJ2-3; 11 nucleotides align to TRBD2. Germline V CDR1 and CDR2: SNHLY, FYNNEI. This CDR3 spans 15 amino acids. V gave up 9 bases and J gave up 3 bases; unmatched junction bases: 8. The CDR3 loop is CASKSLAGATDTQYF. DNA of the CDR3: TGTGCCAGTAAATCACTAGCGGGAGCAACAGATACGCAGTATTTT.

The rearrangement links TRBV6-1 to TRBJ2-1; D might be TRBD1 (5 bases). The germline gives CDR1 MNHNS, CDR2 SASEGT. This CDR3 has 13 amino acids. V dropped 4 bases and J dropped 6 bases, with 10 bases sitting between them. CDR3 amino acids: CASSVPGSNEQFF. The CDR3 DNA is TGTGCCAGCAGTGTTCCAGGGTCCAATGAGCAGTTCTTC.

V is TRBV27 and J is TRBJ1-1, with a tentative D call TRBD1 (5 bases). Germline loops: CDR1 MNHEY, CDR2 SMNVEV (reference sequence). V gave up 5 bases and J gave up 11 bases, with 15 bases separating them. The CDR3 is made up of 12 amino acids. The CDR3, as DNA: TGTGCCAGCAGTCGGGCAGGGTCTATGGCTTTCTTT. Translated: CASSRAGSMAFF.

The rearrangement joins TRBV7-9 to TRBJ2-1, with TRBD1 as a possible D gene (5 bases). The germline V gene encodes CDR1 SEHNR and CDR2 FQNEAQ (reference sequence). Between the trimmed V and J ends, which lost 5 bases and 7 bases, there was a span of 18 bases. The CDR3 runs 15 residues. The CDR3 reads CASSVSKGVGNEQFF. CDR3 DNA: TGTGCCAGCAGCGTCTCAAAAGGGGTTGGTAATGAGCAGTTCTTC.

The chain links TRBV5-4 to TRBJ1-1, with D hard to call. The CDR3 sequence is 13 residues long. The germline V and J ends were trimmed by 3 bases and 5 bases, with 11 bases remaining between them. Germline assignment: CDR1 SGHNT and CDR2 YYREEE (reference sequence). The CDR3 spells CASSSETETEAFF. In nucleotides, the CDR3 is TGTGCCAGCAGCTCCGAAACAGAGACTGAAGCTTTCTTT. The full variable domain, with the rest looked up from reference TRBV5-4 and TRBJ1-1, is ETGVTQSPTHLIKTRGQQVTLRCSSQSGHNTVSWYQQALGQGPQFIFQYYREEENGRGNFPPRFSGLQFPNYSSELNVNALELDDSALYLCASSSETETEAFFGQGTRLTVV.